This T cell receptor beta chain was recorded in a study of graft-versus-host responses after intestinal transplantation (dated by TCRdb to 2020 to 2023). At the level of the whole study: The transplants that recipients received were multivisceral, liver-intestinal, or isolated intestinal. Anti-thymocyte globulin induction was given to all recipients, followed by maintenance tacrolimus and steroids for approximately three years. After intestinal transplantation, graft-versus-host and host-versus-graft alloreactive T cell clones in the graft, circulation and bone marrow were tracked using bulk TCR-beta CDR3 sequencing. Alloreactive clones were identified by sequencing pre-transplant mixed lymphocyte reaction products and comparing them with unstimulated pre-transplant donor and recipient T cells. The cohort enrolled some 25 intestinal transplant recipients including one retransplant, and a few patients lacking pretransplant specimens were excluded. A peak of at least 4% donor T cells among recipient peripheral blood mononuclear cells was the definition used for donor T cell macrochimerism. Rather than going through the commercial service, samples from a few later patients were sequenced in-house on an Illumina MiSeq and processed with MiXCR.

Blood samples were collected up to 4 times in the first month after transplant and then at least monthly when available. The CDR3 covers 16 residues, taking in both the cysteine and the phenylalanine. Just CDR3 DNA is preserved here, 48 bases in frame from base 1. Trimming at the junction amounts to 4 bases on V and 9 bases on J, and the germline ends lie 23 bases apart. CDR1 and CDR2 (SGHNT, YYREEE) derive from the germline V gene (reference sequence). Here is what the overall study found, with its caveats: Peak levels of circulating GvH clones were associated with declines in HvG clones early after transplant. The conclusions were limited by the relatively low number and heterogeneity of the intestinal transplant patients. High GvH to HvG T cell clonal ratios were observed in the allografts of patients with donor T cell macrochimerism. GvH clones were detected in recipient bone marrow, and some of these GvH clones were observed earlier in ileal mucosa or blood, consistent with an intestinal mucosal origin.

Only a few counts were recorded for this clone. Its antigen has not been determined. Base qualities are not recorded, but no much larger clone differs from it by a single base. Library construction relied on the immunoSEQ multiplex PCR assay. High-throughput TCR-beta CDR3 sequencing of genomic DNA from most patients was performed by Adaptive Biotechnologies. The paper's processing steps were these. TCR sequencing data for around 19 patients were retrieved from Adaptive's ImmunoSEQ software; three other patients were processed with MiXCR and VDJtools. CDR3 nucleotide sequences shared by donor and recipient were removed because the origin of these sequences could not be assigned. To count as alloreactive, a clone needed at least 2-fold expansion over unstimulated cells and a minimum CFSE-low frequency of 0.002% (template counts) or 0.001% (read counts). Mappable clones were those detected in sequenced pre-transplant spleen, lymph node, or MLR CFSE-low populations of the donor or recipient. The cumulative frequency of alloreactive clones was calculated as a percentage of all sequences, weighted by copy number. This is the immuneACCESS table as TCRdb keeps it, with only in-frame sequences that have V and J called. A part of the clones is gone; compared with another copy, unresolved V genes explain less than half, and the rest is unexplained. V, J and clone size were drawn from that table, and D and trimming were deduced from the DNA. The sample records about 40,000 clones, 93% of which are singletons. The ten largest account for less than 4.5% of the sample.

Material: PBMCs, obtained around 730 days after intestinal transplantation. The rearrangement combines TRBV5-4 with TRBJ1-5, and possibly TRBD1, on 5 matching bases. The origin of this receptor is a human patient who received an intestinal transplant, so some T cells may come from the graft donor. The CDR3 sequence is CASSRKLAGDQGPQHF. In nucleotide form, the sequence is TGTGCCAGCAGCCGCAAGCTAGCGGGGGACCAGGGGCCCCAGCATTTT.